This T cell receptor (beta chain) originates from a study of shared clonotypes between healthy human individuals. Losses at the gene ends were 1 base for V and 3 bases for J; bases not matched to a gene: 5. This CDR3 contains 16 residues. Looked up from germline, CDR1 is SEHNR and CDR2 is FQNEAQ (reference sequence). This clone showed up just once. Sequenced by immunoSEQ multiplex PCR; TCRdb stores in-frame clones only, minus some. The sample has hundreds of thousands of clones, roughly 87% seen once. This TCR was recovered from a man younger than 35 in good health. V usage is TRBV7-9 and J usage is TRBJ2-1, with 8 bases lining up with TRBD2. Sequencing was done on a sample of memory CD8+ T cells sorted from blood. Subset denoted: CD45RO+ cells pooled with CCR7-negative TemRA cells. The CDR3 DNA sequence: TGTGCCAGCAGCTTAGGCCCGGGACTAGGCTACAATGAGCAGTTCTTC. Its translation: CASSLGPGLGYNEQFF.